This passage covers 5 T cell receptor beta chains from one sample sequenced in a study of blood T cell repertoires in COVID-19 (dated by TCRdb to about 2020). Libraries were prepared through the immunoSEQ multiplex PCR assay. TCRdb obtained this table from immuneACCESS and retained in-frame rearrangements with V and J assigned. These tables miss some clones; where compared with another copy, unresolved V genes account for less than half of the shortfall, and the remainder is unexplained. Within this sample are approximately 230,000 clones, with just over 85% of them counted one time only. Together, the top ten hold around 1.8% of the sample. Source material: PBMCs or T cells enriched from blood (not recorded which). Receptors were obtained from a man in his forties who had recovered from COVID-19.

As regards this clone: Other DNA variants within this sample encode the same CDR3. The gene calls are TRBV30 and TRBJ1-5; 7 positions agree with TRBD1. The V gene end was trimmed by 1 base and the J gene end by 5 bases; junction bases not matched to a gene: 2. CDR3 length: 13 residues. The germline V gene encodes CDR1 GTSNPN and CDR2 SVGIG (reference sequence). Here the CDR3 reads CAWSGQGDQPQHF. In DNA form, the CDR3 reads TGTGCCTGGAGTGGACAGGGCGATCAGCCCCAGCATTTT.

The chain joins TRBV6-1 to TRBJ2-3, with D maybe TRBD1 (5 bases). There are 14 residues in the CDR3. V was shortened by 3 bases and J by 0 bases, with 7 bases between the two germline ends. CDR1 MNHNS and CDR2 SASEGT come from the germline V gene. DNA for the CDR3: TGTGCCAGCAGTGAGGGGCAGAGCACAGATACGCAGTATTTT. Translation: CASSEGQSTDTQYF.

The V and J genes are TRBV18 and TRBJ1-1, with 8 positions matching TRBD1. Germline V gene data show CDR1 as KGHSH and CDR2 as LQKENI. V lost 1 base to trimming and J lost 3 bases; unmatched junction nucleotides: 10. The CDR3 spans 17 residues. As DNA, the CDR3 is TGTGCCAGCTCACCACATCCTATCCAGGGGGCAGACACTGAAGCTTTCTTT. Translation: CASSPHPIQGADTEAFF.

This clone was counted between two and nine times. The chain has TRBV5-1 and TRBJ2-3; 9 positions agree with TRBD1. Germline V gene data show CDR1 as SGHRS and CDR2 as YFSETQ. The CDR3 loop spans 15 amino acids. V lost 5 bases and J lost 5; bases outside the gene matches: 9. Here the CDR3 reads CASRFATGGRDTQYF. As DNA, the CDR3 is TGCGCCAGCAGATTTGCCACAGGGGGCAGAGATACGCAGTATTTT.

The rearrangement links TRBV7-9 to TRBJ1-5; D is possibly TRBD1 (6 bases). There are 15 residues in the CDR3. Germline CDR1 and CDR2: SEHNR and FQNEAQ (reference sequence). The V end was cut by 1 base, the J end by 6 bases, with 13 bases between. CDR3: CASSLGAGAGQPQHF. CDR3 in DNA: TGTGCCAGCAGCTTAGGTGCGGGGGCCGGTCAGCCCCAGCATTTT. Full variable domain (rest looked up from reference TRBV7-9 and TRBJ1-5): DTGVSQNPRHKITKRGQNVTFRCDPISEHNRLYWYRQTLGQGPEFLTYFQNEAQLEKSRLLSDRFSAERPKGSFSTLEIQRTEQGDSAMYLCASSLGAGAGQPQHFGDGTRLSIL.